The present T cell receptor (beta chain) was sequenced within a study of blood T cell repertoires in COVID-19. In the source study's methods: Nucleated cell counts were estimated from reference gene primer amplification. Clones were sequenced by immunoSEQ multiplex PCR, and TCRdb holds only the in-frame ones, with some missing. V, J and clone size are taken as reported in that table, and D and trimming were inferred from the DNA itself. The sample yields 120,000 to 150,000 clones, around three quarters seen once. The CDR3 totals 11 residues. CDR1 MNHEY and CDR2 SMNVEV come from the germline V gene (reference sequence). Trimming pared 5 bases from V and 4 bases from J, leaving 6 bases between.

The chain combines TRBV27 with TRBJ2-7; D is unresolved. The sequence was collected from a man aged 50 to 59 with active or convalescent COVID-19. Input material: peripheral blood. This CDR3 reads CASSVLYEQYF. DNA for the CDR3: TGTGCCAGCAGTGTATTATACGAGCAGTACTTC.